The subject of this entry is one T cell receptor (beta chain). The CDR3 covers 18 residues. CDR1 and CDR2 from the germline V gene are MRHNA and SNTAGT. Losses at the gene ends were 2 bases for V and 5 bases for J; bases not matched to a gene: 13. The data belong to a study of technical replicates of blood from a few donors. Sequenced by immunoSEQ multiplex PCR; TCRdb stores in-frame clones only, minus some. The table has around 65,000 clones, about 87% seen once. The genes are TRBV6-4 and TRBJ2-5; 11 nucleotides align to TRBD2. Material: PBMCs. The clonotype was recovered from a human donor in good health. Some clones in this sample may be carry-over from other donors' samples. The CDR3, as DNA: TGTGCCAGCAGTGACGGAACTAGCGGGGGCCTTCCGGTGGAGACCCAGTACTTC. It is translated as CASSDGTSGGLPVETQYF.